This is a list of T cell receptor beta chains from one sample in a study of blood T cell repertoires in COVID-19. The repertoire was sequenced with immunoSEQ multiplex PCR; TCRdb's copy has only in-frame clones and lacks some. In the table there are under 250,000 clones, about 83% of which are singletons. Sequencing used peripheral blood. Source of these receptors: a woman aged 45-65 years with acute or convalescent COVID-19. The CDR3 runs from the conserved cysteine through the conserved F or W. A D gene is named only where the DNA matches it firmly. Where a row states a size, it is once, few, many or the class of an expanded clone; other rows omit it.

clone_size	v_call	j_call	d_call	cdr3_nt	cdr3_aa
NA	TRBV2	TRBJ2-3	TRBD1	TGTGCCAGCAGCCGACAGGGGGCAAAAGATACGCAGTATTTT	CASSRQGAKDTQYF
once	TRBV6-5	TRBJ1-2	NA	TGTGCCAGCAATGTACAGGGCGGTAACTATGGCTACACCTTC	CASNVQGGNYGYTF
NA	TRBV19	TRBJ1-1	NA	TGTGCCAGTAGCCGACAGGTAGCTAACACTGAAGCTTTCTTT	CASSRQVANTEAFF
NA	TRBV7-9	TRBJ2-2	TRBD1	TGTGCCAGCAGCATCCTGGACAGGGCTAACACCGGGGAGCTGTTTTTT	CASSILDRANTGELFF
NA	TRBV28	TRBJ1-5	TRBD1	TGTGCCAGCAGTACCCTGACAGGGACGGTGAAGCCCCAGCATTTT	CASSTLTGTVKPQHF
NA	TRBV21-1	TRBJ1-1	NA	TGTGCCAGCAGCAAAGAAGCAGAGGGTGAAGCTTTCTTT	CASSKEAEGEAFF
once	TRBV19	TRBJ2-1	TRBD2	TGTGCCAGTACCATCCCCGGGAGGTCGGGTAGGGAGCAGTTCTTC	CASTIPGRSGREQFF
NA	TRBV5-4	TRBJ2-5	NA	TGTGCCAGCAGCTTGGGACAGCAAGAGACCCAGTACTTC	CASSLGQQETQYF
NA	TRBV30	TRBJ2-7	TRBD2	TGTGCCTGGAGCCGGGGGAGGGCCCCTAAGAACGAGCAGTACTTC	CAWSRGRAPKNEQYF
NA	TRBV6-1	TRBJ2-4	TRBD1	TGTGCCAGCAGTGAGGCAGGGGGTGGAAACATTCAGTACTTC	CASSEAGGGNIQYF
NA	TRBV18	TRBJ1-4	NA	TGTGCCAGCTCACCGACGGGGTCAACTAATGAAAAACTGTTTTTT	CASSPTGSTNEKLFF
NA	TRBV11-2	TRBJ2-3	NA	TGTGCCAGCAGCTTAGTCCCACTTGCAGATACGCAGTATTTT	CASSLVPLADTQYF
NA	TRBV11-2	TRBJ1-1	NA	TGTGCCAGCAGCTTAGCAGGGTTTGAAGCTTTCTTT	CASSLAGFEAFF
NA	TRBV27	TRBJ1-2	TRBD1	TGTGCCAGCAGTTTAAGGGTCCCACAGGGGGCTAACTATGGCTACACCTTC	CASSLRVPQGANYGYTF
NA	TRBV19	TRBJ2-1	NA	TGTGCCAGTAGTATCGGGCGAGGCGGGCCCTCCTACAATGAGCAGTTCTTC	CASSIGRGGPSYNEQFF
NA	TRBV23-1	TRBJ1-2	TRBD1	TGCGCCAGCGTCGGCACAGGGGTCCTCCACTATGGCTACACCTTC	CASVGTGVLHYGYTF
NA	TRBV7-2	TRBJ2-5	TRBD2	TGTGCCAGCAGCACAAGGACTAGCGGGAGTCAAGAGACCCAGTACTTC	CASSTRTSGSQETQYF
NA	TRBV7-2	TRBJ1-2	TRBD1	TGTGCCAGCAGCATGACAGGGACCTATGGCTACACCTTC	CASSMTGTYGYTF
NA	TRBV18	TRBJ2-1	NA	TGTGCCAGCTCAATTCCTAGGTCCTCCCCCAATGAGCAGTTCTTC	CASSIPRSSPNEQFF
NA	TRBV5-4	TRBJ1-6	NA	TGTGCCAGCAGCCTTCCGGAGGGTTCCCTCCACTTT	CASSLPEGSLHF
NA	TRBV7-2	TRBJ2-5	NA	TGTGCCAGCAGCTTATCTGCCCGGGAGACCCAGTACTTC	CASSLSARETQYF
NA	TRBV5-1	TRBJ1-4	TRBD1	TGCGCCAGCAGCTTTGGCAGGGGGCCGAATGAAAAACTGTTTTTT	CASSFGRGPNEKLFF
NA	TRBV24-1	TRBJ2-1	NA	TGTGCCACCAGTGACTCACTAGCAAATGAGCAGTTCTTC	CATSDSLANEQFF
NA	TRBV5-1	TRBJ2-7	TRBD1	TGCGCCAGCAGCTTGGAGGAGGACAGGGGTGGGGTTAGCGGATCATACGAGCAGTACTTC	CASSLEEDRGGVSGSYEQYF
NA	TRBV7-9	TRBJ2-5	TRBD1	TGTGCCAGCAGCTCGCTCGACAGGGGCGAGACCCAGTACTTC	CASSSLDRGETQYF
once	TRBV5-1	TRBJ1-1	NA	TGCGCCAGCACCGATCACCCCGTCGACACCTGGGCTACAGCTTTCTTT	CASTDHPVDTWATAFF
NA	TRBV7-2	TRBJ1-1	NA	TGTGCCAGCAGCTTGGACATTCGCCTGACTGAAGCTTTCTTT	CASSLDIRLTEAFF
NA	TRBV18	TRBJ1-1	TRBD1	TGTGCCAGCTCACCCTTACAGGGGGCTGTGAACACTGAAGCTTTCTTT	CASSPLQGAVNTEAFF
NA	TRBV9	TRBJ2-1	TRBD2	TGTGCCAGCAGCGTAGGTAGCGGGGGGTACAATGAGCAGTTCTTC	CASSVGSGGYNEQFF
NA	TRBV5-4	TRBJ1-4	NA	TGTGCCAGCAGCTTCCTCTCTCAGGGGACTAATGAAAAACTGTTTTTT	CASSFLSQGTNEKLFF
few	TRBV7-9	TRBJ2-7	TRBD2	TGTGCCAGCAGCTCGCCGGAGAGCGGGAGGTTCAACGAGCAGTACTTC	CASSSPESGRFNEQYF
once	TRBV10-3	TRBJ2-5	TRBD2	TGTGCCATCAGTGGGACTAGCGAGGGAGAGACCCAGTACTTC	CAISGTSEGETQYF
NA	TRBV11-2	TRBJ2-7	TRBD2	TGTGCCAGCAGCTCACTAGCGTTGGGGGGTTCCTACGAGCAGTACTTC	CASSSLALGGSYEQYF
NA	TRBV29-1	TRBJ2-3	TRBD2	TGCAGCGTTTTCTTAGCGGGAGGGCCTTGGGATACGCAGTATTTT	CSVFLAGGPWDTQYF
few	TRBV28	TRBJ2-3	NA	TGTGCCAGCAGTTTCGGTCCAGGCTACACAGATACGCAGTATTTT	CASSFGPGYTDTQYF
once	TRBV18	TRBJ1-5	TRBD1	TGTGCCAACTCGCTCTCGGCTACAGGGGGCGGCCAGCCCCAGCATTTT	CANSLSATGGGQPQHF
NA	TRBV28	TRBJ2-5	NA	TGTGCCAGCAGTTTACTCGGGACAACCGCCCTTGGGAAAGAGACCCAGTACTTC	CASSLLGTTALGKETQYF
NA	TRBV7-2	TRBJ1-2	TRBD1	TGTGCCAGCAGCGCCGCCACTAAAGGGGACAGCATCTTCTATGGCTACACCTTC	CASSAATKGDSIFYGYTF
NA	TRBV9	TRBJ1-4	NA	TGTGCCAACAGCACTGGCCGGGGGAGGGAAAAACTGTTTTTT	CANSTGRGREKLFF
NA	TRBV24-1	TRBJ2-7	TRBD2	TGTGCCACCAGTCCCGGGGGGGGCGACGAGCAGTACTTC	CATSPGGGDEQYF
NA	TRBV3-1/TRBV3-2	TRBJ2-2	NA	TGTGCCAGCAGCCAAGTCGAGACGAACACCGGGGAGCTGTTTTTT	CASSQVETNTGELFF
NA	TRBV19	TRBJ2-3	TRBD2	TGTGCCAGTATAAGCGGGAGGGCCGGGATGGCAGATACGCAGTATTTT	CASISGRAGMADTQYF
NA	TRBV5-1	TRBJ2-1	NA	TGCGCCAGCAGCTTGCGTTTGAATGAGGAGCAGTTCTTC	CASSLRLNEEQFF
NA	TRBV19	TRBJ1-1	TRBD1	TGTGCCAGTCGGGACAGCCCTCCGGGGTACACTGAAGCTTTCTTT	CASRDSPPGYTEAFF
NA	TRBV4-2	TRBJ2-7	NA	TGTGCCAGCAGCCGAGCCGACTCCTCTCCTAGCGCGAAGGGCGAGCAGTACTTC	CASSRADSSPSAKGEQYF
NA	TRBV27	TRBJ2-2	TRBD1	TGTGCCAGCAGTTTGGGGACAGGGCGGACCGGGGAGCTGTTTTTT	CASSLGTGRTGELFF
once	TRBV12-3/TRBV12-4	TRBJ2-5	TRBD2	TGTGCCAGCAGTCCCGGGACTAAAGAGACCCAGTACTTC	CASSPGTKETQYF